Each of the 21 T cell receptor beta chains below was sequenced from the same sample in a study of vaccination and CD4 T cells after COVID-19. Their cognate antigens are unknown. This sample's treatment: approximately 11-day PBMC culture with coronavirus spike peptide pools or control peptides (ViraFEST assay). Sequenced with the Oncomine TCR Beta short-read assay was DNA taken from cultured CD4+ T cells. Via MiXCR, TCRdb re-called the PCR reads, giving one row per CDR3 protein. The sample holds approximately 15,000 distinct CDR3 sequences, 53% seen once. The specimen sequenced was CD4+ T cells from blood, cultured in vitro. Source of these receptors: a human donor who had recovered from COVID-19.

This clonotype has more than one count but fewer than ten. The rearrangement uses TRBV7-8 and TRBJ1-1; a possible D gene is TRBD1 (5 bases). The V gene lost 4 bases and the J gene lost 3 bases, with 9 bases spanning the gap. The CDR3 has 13 amino acids. Germline-derived CDR1 and CDR2 are SGHVS and FQNEAQ. In nucleotides, the CDR3 is TGTGCCAGCAGCTGGGACGGCTACACTGAAGCTTTCTTT. The encoded protein is CASSWDGYTEAFF.

V usage is TRBV4-3 and J usage is TRBJ2-2; no firm D call. V lost 1 base and J lost 0, with 12 bases in between. Germline V lookup: CDR1 LGHNA, CDR2 YSLEER. The CDR3 runs to 17 residues. The CDR3 sequence: CASSQVWGRANTGELFF. The CDR3 DNA reads TGCGCCAGCAGCCAAGTATGGGGTCGAGCGAACACCGGGGAGCTGTTTTTT.

The rearrangement links TRBV27 to TRBJ2-2; D is perhaps TRBD2 (6 bases). V was trimmed by 4 bases and J by 11 bases, leaving 17 bases between them. The germline V gene encodes CDR1 MNHEY and CDR2 SMNVEV (reference sequence). The CDR3 has 14 amino acids. The CDR3 nucleotides read TGTGCCAGCAGTTACCCCGGGGGATCGGGAGAGCTGTTTTTT. As protein: CASSYPGGSGELFF.

V and J are TRBV11-3 and TRBJ1-1, with D possibly TRBD1 on 5 matching bases. Trimming took off 5 bases at V and 5 bases at J, with 15 bases between the two ends. The CDR3 loop spans 14 amino acids. Germline V gene sequence: CDR1 SGHNT, CDR2 YENEEA. CDR3 sequence reads: CASSLNSGGTEAFF. The CDR3 DNA reads as TGTGCCAGCAGCCTCAACTCTGGGGGTACTGAAGCTTTCTTT.

This clonotype has only a few counts. The chain joins TRBV27 to TRBJ1-6; 8 positions agree with TRBD1. Germline V gives CDR1 MNHEY, CDR2 SMNVEV (reference sequence). The CDR3 contains 16 residues. Germline trimming cut 6 bases from V and 6 bases from J; bases unmatched to any gene: 10. CDR3: CASSITTGGLNSPLHF. CDR3 sequence (DNA): TGTGCCAGCAGCATTACTACAGGGGGTCTTAATTCACCCCTCCACTTT.

The rearrangement links TRBV6-1 to TRBJ1-6; 7 positions match TRBD1. The germline CDR1 and CDR2 sequences are MNHNS and SASEGT. This CDR3 comprises 16 residues. Trimming took 6 bases from V and 1 from J; bases not matched to a gene: 6. This CDR3 is CASRTQQGSYNSPLHF. The CDR3 region has the DNA TGTGCCAGCAGGACCCAACAGGGGTCCTATAATTCACCCCTCCACTTT.

This clonotype ranks as medium-sized. The chain has TRBV27 and TRBJ2-7; possible D gene TRBD2, 5 bases. CDR3 length equals 17 residues. CDR1 and CDR2 from the germline V gene are MNHEY and SMNVEV (reference sequence). V lost 2 bases, J lost 1 base, and 18 bases lay in between. The CDR3 coding sequence is TGTGCCAGCAGTTTAGGATCACGGCCCAGAGGGTCCTACGAGCAGTACTTC. It specifies CASSLGSRPRGSYEQYF.

This rearrangement joins TRBV19 to TRBJ1-5, with TRBD1 identical over 10 bases. The junction had 18 bases not matched to a gene; V was cut back by 6 bases and J by 7 bases. The CDR3 runs to 18 residues. Germline loops: CDR1 LNHDA, CDR2 SQIVND (reference sequence). CDR3 region: CASRPGQGTGQKFQPQHF. DNA for the CDR3: TGTGCCAGTAGGCCGGGACAGGGGACCGGTCAAAAATTCCAGCCCCAGCATTTT.

The V call is TRBV7-8, the J call TRBJ2-5, with D possibly TRBD2 on 6 matching bases. V was cut by 4 bases and J by 4 bases, with 13 bases left in between. The CDR3 loop spans 14 amino acids. Per the germline V gene, CDR1 is SGHVS and CDR2 is FQNEAQ. The chain's CDR3 is CASSSFGSLETQYF. As DNA, the CDR3 is TGTGCCAGCAGCTCCTTCGGGAGCCTAGAGACCCAGTACTTC. Filled out from reference TRBV7-8 and TRBJ2-5, the complete variable domain reads GAGVSQSPRYKVAKRGQDVALRCDPISGHVSLFWYQQALGQGPEFLTYFQNEAQLDKSGLPSDRFFAERPEGSVSTLKIQRTQQEDSAVYLCASSSFGSLETQYFGPGTRLLVL.

This clonotype was counted only a few times. This chain joins TRBV27 and TRBJ2-3, with D maybe TRBD1 (6 bases). The CDR3 sequence is 17 residues long. The germline gives CDR1 MNHEY, CDR2 SMNVEV (reference sequence). Between the trimmed V and J ends, which lost 5 bases and 5 bases, there was a span of 23 bases. The CDR3 region has the DNA TGTGCCAGCAGTCCTAACAGGGTTGTTAAATTAGGAGATACGCAGTATTTT. Encoded protein: CASSPNRVVKLGDTQYF.

This clonotype was detected a few times. The chain employs TRBV7-2 and TRBJ2-5; D perhaps matches TRBD2 (6 bases). This CDR3 contains 16 residues. Looked up from germline, CDR1 is SGHTA and CDR2 is FQGNSA. The ends were cut back, 3 bases at V and 2 bases at J, with 16 bases in the middle. CDR3 region: CASSLAVGSGQETQYF. Here the CDR3 DNA reads TGTGCCAGCAGCTTGGCCGTGGGTAGCGGACAAGAGACCCAGTACTTC.

This clonotype was observed a handful of times. The chain links TRBV6-2 or TRBV6-3 to TRBJ1-5, with a weak D call TRBD1 (6 bases). The CDR3 runs to 15 residues. Germline CDR1 and CDR2: MNHEY and SVGEGT. The V end lost 10 bases, the J end lost 6 bases, and 22 bases lay between the germline ends. This chain's CDR3 is CATRRAGEITQPQHF. The CDR3, as DNA: TGTGCCACCCGTCGGGCAGGGGAGATTACTCAGCCCCAGCATTTT.

This clonotype was counted a few times. This chain connects TRBV5-1 to TRBJ2-5; tentatively, D is TRBD1 (6 bases). The CDR3 runs to 13 residues. Germline values: CDR1 SGHRS, CDR2 YFSETQ. Trimming took off 7 bases at V and 2 bases at J, with 12 bases between the two ends. Written as DNA, the CDR3 is TGCGCCAGCTCCCGGACAGTACAAGAGACCCAGTACTTC. It codes for CASSRTVQETQYF.

The V and J genes are TRBV28 and TRBJ2-5, with 8 bases that match TRBD1. CDR1 is MDHEN and CDR2 is SYDVKM in the germline V gene. V shed 2 bases, J shed 5 bases, and the junction held 4 bases outside the gene matches. The length of the CDR3 is 14 residues. The chain's CDR3 is CASSLAGGMETQYF. CDR3 bases: TGTGCCAGCAGTTTAGCAGGGGGCATGGAGACCCAGTACTTC.

This chain uses TRBV27 with TRBJ2-3, with D possibly being TRBD2 (6 bases). Germline V lookup: CDR1 MNHEY, CDR2 SMNVEV (reference sequence). The CDR3 is 14 residues long. Trimming shortened V by 8 bases and J by 2 bases, and 14 bases separated the two germline ends. DNA of the CDR3: TGTGCCAGCTCCTCAGCGGGTCCCACAGATACGCAGTATTTT. As protein: CASSSAGPTDTQYF.

This chain links TRBV18 with TRBJ1-2; D gene ambiguous. The ends were cut back, 3 bases at V and 4 bases at J, with 9 bases in the middle. From germline, CDR1 is KGHSH and CDR2 LQKENI. The CDR3 loop spans 13 amino acids. The CDR3 loop reads CASSPSDTYGYTF. The CDR3 region has the DNA TGTGCCAGCTCACCCTCCGACACCTATGGCTACACCTTC.

This clonotype was picked up a small number of times. V gene TRBV6-1 combines with J gene TRBJ1-5; 7 nucleotides line up with TRBD1. From germline, CDR1 is MNHNS and CDR2 SASEGT. The CDR3 has 13 amino acids. After removal of 6 bases from V and 2 bases from J, the junction contained 1 base not matched to a gene. CDR3: CASRTGRNQPQHF. The CDR3 DNA is TGTGCCAGCAGGACAGGGCGCAATCAGCCCCAGCATTTT.

This sequence joins TRBV11-2 and TRBJ1-1; D ambiguous. CDR1 SGHAT and CDR2 FQNNGV come from the germline V gene. The germline V and J ends were trimmed by 5 bases and 9 bases, with 16 bases remaining between them. The CDR3 spans 13 residues. CDR3 sequence reads: CASSPVSNGQAFF. In nucleotides, the CDR3 is TGTGCCAGCAGCCCCGTTTCCAACGGCCAAGCTTTCTTT.

This chain joins TRBV20-1 and TRBJ1-5; D remains unclear. Germline V CDR1 and CDR2: DFQATT, SNEGSKA (reference sequence). Trimming stripped 4 bases from V and 4 bases from J, with 14 bases between. The CDR3 spans 14 residues. CDR3 bases: TGCAGTGCTATAACGGGTCTGCGGAATCAGCCCCAGCATTTT. Translating it yields CSAITGLRNQPQHF.

The chain links TRBV2 to TRBJ1-6; unclear D gene. CDR3 length: 14 residues. The V end lost 6 bases, the J end lost 4 bases, and 10 bases lay between the germline ends. CDR1 is SNHLY, CDR2 FYNNEI, per germline. CDR3 sequence reads: CASRDGKYNSPLHF. Written as DNA, the CDR3 is TGTGCCAGCAGGGACGGCAAATATAATTCACCCCTCCACTTT.

This clonotype occurred a few times. V and J are TRBV2 and TRBJ2-5; 7 bases are a match to TRBD1. CDR3 length equals 13 residues. Germline loops: CDR1 SNHLY, CDR2 FYNNEI. The ends lost 6 bases at V and 1 base at J; junction bases unmatched: 2. CDR3 loop: CASRRDSQETQYF. CDR3 bases: TGTGCCAGCAGACGGGACAGCCAAGAGACCCAGTACTTC. The full variable domain, with the rest looked up from reference TRBV2 and TRBJ2-5, is EPEVTQTPSHQVTQMGQEVILRCVPISNHLYFYWYRQILGQKVEFLVSFYNNEISEKSEIFDDQFSVERPDGSNFTLKIRSTKLEDSAMYFCASRRDSQETQYFGPGTRLLVL.